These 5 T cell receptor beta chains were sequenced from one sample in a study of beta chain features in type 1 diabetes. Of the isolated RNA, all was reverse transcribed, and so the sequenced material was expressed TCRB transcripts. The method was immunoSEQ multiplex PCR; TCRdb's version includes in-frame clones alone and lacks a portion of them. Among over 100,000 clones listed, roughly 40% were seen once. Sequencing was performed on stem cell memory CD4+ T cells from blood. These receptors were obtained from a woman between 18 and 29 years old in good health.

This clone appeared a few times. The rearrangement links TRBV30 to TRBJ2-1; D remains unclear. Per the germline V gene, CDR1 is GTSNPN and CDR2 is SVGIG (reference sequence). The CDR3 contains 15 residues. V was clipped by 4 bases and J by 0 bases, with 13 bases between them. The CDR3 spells CAWTPGSGSYNEQFF. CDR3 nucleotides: TGTGCCTGGACCCCCGGGTCCGGCTCCTACAATGAGCAGTTCTTC.

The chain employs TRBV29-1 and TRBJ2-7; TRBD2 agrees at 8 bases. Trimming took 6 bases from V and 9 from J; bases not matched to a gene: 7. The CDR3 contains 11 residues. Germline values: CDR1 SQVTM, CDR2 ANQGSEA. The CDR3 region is CSVGGLEAQYF. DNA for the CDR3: TGCAGCGTGGGGGGACTAGAAGCGCAGTACTTC.

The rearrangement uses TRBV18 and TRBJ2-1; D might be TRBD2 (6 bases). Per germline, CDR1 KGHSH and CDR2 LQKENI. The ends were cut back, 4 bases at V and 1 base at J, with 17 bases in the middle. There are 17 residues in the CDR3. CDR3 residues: CASSRGAIHYSYNEQFF. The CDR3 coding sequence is TGTGCCAGCTCACGCGGGGCAATACACTATTCCTACAATGAGCAGTTCTTC.

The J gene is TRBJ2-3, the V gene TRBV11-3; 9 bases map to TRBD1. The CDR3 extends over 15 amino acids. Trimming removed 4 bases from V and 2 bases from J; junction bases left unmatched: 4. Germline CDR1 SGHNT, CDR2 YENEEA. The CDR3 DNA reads TGTGCCAGCAGCTGGGGACAGGGCTACACAGATACGCAGTATTTT. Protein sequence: CASSWGQGYTDTQYF.

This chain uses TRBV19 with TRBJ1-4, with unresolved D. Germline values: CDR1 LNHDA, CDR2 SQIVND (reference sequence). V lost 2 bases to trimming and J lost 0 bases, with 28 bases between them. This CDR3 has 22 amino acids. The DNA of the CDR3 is TGTGCCAGTAGTATAAGACTGGTGGAGGGAGCCTCAAGTGTTCCAACTAATGAAAAACTGTTTTTT. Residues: CASSIRLVEGASSVPTNEKLFF.